This TCR beta chain was observed in a study of CD8 T cells in Susac syndrome. For this clonotype: Its specificity is unknown.

Reverse transcription of about 0.5 to 1 ug RNA used random hexamers. Each CDR3 protein gets one entry after TCRdb re-called the immunoSEQ multiplex PCR reads with MiXCR. Of over 140,000 distinct CDR3 sequences in the sample, over 90% were seen once. The trim removed 6 bases at V and 4 bases at J, leaving 1 base unmatched. Germline assignment: CDR1 MNHEY and CDR2 SVGAGI. CDR3 size: 12 residues. General study points: The authors found no clonal expansion in Susac syndrome CD4+ T cell repertoires.

Sequencing used CD4+ T cells from PBMCs. The chain is built from TRBV6-5 and TRBJ1-2, with TRBD1 matching 8 bases. The sequence came from a human donor with Susac syndrome. CDR3: CASSTGGYGYTF. Written as DNA, the CDR3 is TGTGCCAGCAGCACAGGGGGCTATGGCTACACCTTC.